The 8 T cell receptor beta chains listed next were all sequenced from one sample in a study of neurological immune-mediated disorders. TCRdb reprocessed the 5' RACE reads via MiXCR and lists one record per CDR3 protein. The table records approximately 74,000 distinct CDR3 sequences, 4% to 6% of them present only once. Sequencing was carried out using PBMCs. These receptor sequences come from a man between 18 and 35 years old with multiple sclerosis.

This clonotype has ten or more counts. The gene calls are TRBV20-1 and TRBJ1-6; TRBD1 matches at 9 bases. With 3 bases clipped from V and 10 bases from J, the junction kept 1 base outside the gene matches. The CDR3 sequence is 12 residues long. Germline V gene sequence: CDR1 DFQATT, CDR2 SNEGSKA (reference sequence). CDR3: CSARTGGSPLHF. The CDR3 nucleotides are TGCAGTGCTAGGACAGGGGGATCACCCCTCCACTTT.

Only a few counts were recorded for this clonotype. At one end, the junction sequence differs from germline, possibly due to a read error. This chain uses TRBV7-2 with TRBJ1-5, with TRBD1 as a possible D gene (5 bases). The germline V gene encodes CDR1 SGHTA and CDR2 FQGNSA. This CDR3 contains 14 residues. DNA of the CDR3: TGTGCCAGCAGCTTAGGAGGGGCCGTAAAGCCCCAGAATTTT. Translation gives CASSLGGAVKPQNF. Full variable domain (rest looked up from reference TRBV7-2 and TRBJ1-5): GAGVSQSPSNKVTEKGKDVELRCDPISGHTALYWYRQSLGQGLEFLIYFQGNSAPDKSGLPSDRFSAERTGGSVSTLTIQRTQQEDSAVYLCASSLGGAVKPQNFGDGTRLSIL.

This clonotype was seen repeatedly, ten times or more. The rearrangement uses TRBV20-1 and TRBJ2-3; 8 bases line up with TRBD1. Trimming took 6 bases from V and 3 from J; bases not matched to a gene: 5. The CDR3 has 13 amino acids. Germline V lookup: CDR1 DFQATT, CDR2 SNEGSKA (reference sequence). CDR3 sequence (DNA): TGCAGTGCGACGGACAGGGTGACAGATACGCAGTATTTT. As protein: CSATDRVTDTQYF.

This clonotype came up a few times. It may be a read error: a sequence one base away is much more abundant. The J gene is TRBJ2-1, the V gene TRBV20-1; D is undetermined. V was cut by 6 bases and J by 9 bases, with 12 bases left in between. Germline loops: CDR1 DFQATT, CDR2 SNEGSKA (reference sequence). The CDR3 is 11 residues long. The CDR3 DNA sequence: TGCAGTGCCACACTCTCTCTTGAGCAGTTCTTC. It encodes CSATLSLEQFF.

A word on this clonotype: The junction does not match germline at one end; this may be a read error. This rearrangement joins TRBV7-2 to TRBJ1-6, with D hard to call. Germline-derived CDR1 and CDR2 are SGHTA and FQGNSA. This CDR3 contains 14 residues. CDR3 region: CASSLFKYNSPLNF. The CDR3 bases are TGTGCCAGCAGCTTATTTAAGTATAATTCACCCCTCAACTTT.

This clonotype was observed many times. The chain carries TRBV28 and TRBJ1-2, with D possibly being TRBD1 (5 bases). Germline assignment: CDR1 MDHEN and CDR2 SYDVKM. V was pared by 7 bases and J by 6 bases, with 9 bases between. There are 11 residues in the CDR3. CDR3 coding DNA: TGTGCCAGCACAGGGCACGATGGCTACACCTTC. This sequence encodes CASTGHDGYTF.

This clonotype was seen many times. The chain employs TRBV2 and TRBJ1-5; D not resolved. Trimming took off 6 bases at V and 4 bases at J, with 16 bases between the two ends. CDR3 size: 15 residues. Germline-derived CDR1 and CDR2 are SNHLY and FYNNEI. The CDR3 region has the DNA TGTGCCAGCAGGGTGAAACTTAATCAAAATCAGCCCCAGCATTTT. It specifies CASRVKLNQNQPQHF.

This clonotype was detected ten times or more. The chain recombines TRBV7-9 with TRBJ2-1; 8 bases match TRBD2. The J segment lost 3 bases and the V segment lost 8 bases, leaving 18 bases of the junction unmatched. Germline-derived CDR1 and CDR2 are SEHNR and FQNEAQ (reference sequence). The CDR3 has 18 residues. In nucleotides, the CDR3 is TGTGCCAGCCGCCGGGGCGCCGGGACCCGGGGGGGCTACAATGAGCAGTTCTTC. This translates into CASRRGAGTRGGYNEQFF.